The entry that follows covers one T cell receptor (beta chain) sequence. Its antigen is still unknown. Sequencing used immunoSEQ multiplex PCR; TCRdb keeps in-frame clones, though not all of them. The sample has roughly 58,000 clones; 81% are singletons. The data stem from a study of T cells in localized non-small cell lung cancer. Whole-study findings and limits: Across samples, adjacent lung featured a median roughly 60 of the top 100 tumor clones. Greater blood T cell density accompanied longer overall survival. The tumor had only one region sequenced, so heterogeneity remains possible.

V lost 1 base and J 0 bases, leaving 20 bases between the germline ends. This CDR3 spans 18 amino acids. From germline, CDR1 is SGHRS and CDR2 YFSETQ. This clonotype originated in a man between 40 and 69 years old with stage II lung adenocarcinoma. Sample: PBMCs, taken before any cancer treatment. The chain combines TRBV5-1 with TRBJ2-7; D is unresolved. The CDR3 coding sequence is TGCGCCAGCAGCTTGAGGGCGTCAGAAACCTTTTTCTCCTACGAGCAGTACTTC. This sequence encodes CASSLRASETFFSYEQYF.